Presented here are 26 T cell receptor beta chains from one specimen sequenced in a study of identical twins. TCRdb called the 5' RACE reads again in MiXCR, with one record for every CDR3 protein. The data contain 420,000 or so distinct CDR3 sequences, 15% to 20% of them singletons. Sequenced: naive T cells sorted from blood. These receptor sequences come from a man aged 50 to 60 in good health.

This clonotype was detected ten times or more. This chain joins TRBV29-1 and TRBJ2-7, with D perhaps matching TRBD1 (6 bases). CDR3 length: 13 amino acids. The germline V gene encodes CDR1 SQVTM and CDR2 ANQGSEA. Deletions cut 3 bases from V and 4 bases from J, with 13 bases between. The CDR3 nucleotides read TGCAGCGTTGATAGGCAGGGGAGTTACGAGCAGTACTTC. Translating it yields CSVDRQGSYEQYF.

This clonotype came up a few times. The chain combines TRBV15 with TRBJ2-1; D perhaps matches TRBD2 (6 bases). CDR1 is LNHNV and CDR2 is YYDKDF in the germline V gene (reference sequence). The CDR3 runs to 14 residues. The V gene lost 8 bases and the J gene lost 8 bases, with 19 bases spanning the gap. CDR3: CATGGRLVIHEQFF. DNA of the CDR3: TGTGCCACCGGTGGAAGACTAGTAATCCATGAGCAGTTCTTC.

The genes are TRBV4-2 and TRBJ2-7, with D unresolved. V was shortened by 0 bases and J by 1 base, with 10 bases between the two germline ends. This CDR3 region has 15 residues. Germline V gives CDR1 LGHNA, CDR2 YNFKEQ. CDR3 DNA sequence: TGTGCCAGCAGCCAAGAACCTTACGGATCCTACGAGCAGTACTTC. This encodes CASSQEPYGSYEQYF.

A few counts support this clonotype. The J gene is TRBJ2-2, the V gene TRBV12-3 or TRBV12-4, with TRBD1 matching over 10 bases. Unmatched junction bases numbered 6, after V lost 3 bases and J lost 5 bases. The CDR3 sequence is 16 residues long. CDR3 residues: CASSFRLGQGTGELFF. CDR3 DNA sequence: TGTGCCAGCAGTTTCAGGCTGGGACAGGGGACCGGGGAGCTGTTTTTT.

The table lists this clonotype with a few counts. The chain links TRBV10-3 to TRBJ2-1; TRBD2 matches at 7 bases. With 0 bases clipped from V and 5 bases from J, the junction kept 4 bases outside the gene matches. The V gene's germline CDR1 is ENHRY and CDR2 SYGVKD. The CDR3 is made up of 15 amino acids. CDR3 region: CAISESGGRNNEQFF. DNA of the CDR3: TGTGCCATCAGTGAGTCGGGGGGGAGGAACAATGAGCAGTTCTTC.

There are a few counts of this clonotype. The chain is built from TRBV4-2 and TRBJ2-1; 12 positions match TRBD2. J lost 8 bases, V lost 3 bases, and 14 bases had no gene match. Germline-derived CDR1 and CDR2 are LGHNA and YNFKEQ. The CDR3 covers 18 residues. CDR3 sequence (DNA): TGTGCCAGCAGCCAGGATTTGACTAGCGGGAGCAAAGAGGATGAGCAGTTCTTC. Protein sequence: CASSQDLTSGSKEDEQFF.

This clonotype was detected many times. Relative to the germline gene, one junction end is altered; a read error may explain this. The gene calls are TRBV5-1 and TRBJ2-2; 8 positions agree with TRBD1. Germline CDR1 and CDR2: SGHRS and YFSETQ. This CDR3 spans 15 amino acids. The DNA of the CDR3 is TGTGCCAGCAGCTTAGGACAGGGTAACACCGGGGAGCTGTTTTTT. Translation gives CASSLGQGNTGELFF.

V gene TRBV7-9 combines with J gene TRBJ2-1; D possibly uses TRBD1 or TRBD2 (5 bases each). Looked up from germline, CDR1 is SEHNR and CDR2 is FQNEAQ (reference sequence). V dropped 6 bases and J dropped 5 bases, with 8 bases sitting between them. CDR3 length: 12 amino acids. CDR3 nucleotide sequence: TGTGCCAGCAGTCGAGGGGACAATGAGCAGTTCTTC. Protein sequence: CASSRGDNEQFF.

The V call is TRBV20-1, the J call TRBJ1-1, with no clear D. This CDR3 spans 13 amino acids. V dropped 6 bases and J dropped 0 bases, with 11 bases sitting between them. Germline-derived CDR1 and CDR2 are DFQATT and SNEGSKA (reference sequence). The CDR3 coding sequence is TGCAGTGCCCAATCCCCCATGAACACTGAAGCTTTCTTT. Translating it yields CSAQSPMNTEAFF.

This chain connects TRBV29-1 to TRBJ2-5; TRBD1 is a possible D gene (6 bases). The germline V gene encodes CDR1 SQVTM and CDR2 ANQGSEA. The CDR3 is 14 residues long. Trimming removed 7 bases at V and 5 bases at J, with 20 bases between. CDR3 sequence reads: CSGGPGLVSETQYF. Written as DNA, the CDR3 is TGCAGCGGGGGGCCTGGGTTGGTCAGCGAGACCCAGTACTTC.

The sample holds a few counts of this clonotype. The V call is TRBV20-1, the J call TRBJ1-1, with D possibly being TRBD1 (5 bases). This CDR3 spans 12 amino acids. Germline values: CDR1 DFQATT, CDR2 SNEGSKA (reference sequence). V was cut by 5 bases and J by 8 bases, with 15 bases left in between. The CDR3 sequence is CSASLAGLEAFF. CDR3 in DNA: TGCAGTGCTTCTCTTGCGGGGCTGGAAGCTTTCTTT.

In this sample, this clonotype turned up many times. The chain recombines TRBV6-5 with TRBJ2-3; 9 bases fit TRBD2. V lost 4 bases, J lost 2 bases, and 10 bases stayed unmatched. The CDR3 contains 17 residues. The germline gives CDR1 MNHEY, CDR2 SVGAGI. The CDR3 DNA follows: TGTGCCAGCAGTTCTGAAACGCTAGCGGGAAACACAGATACGCAGTATTTT. Encoded protein: CASSSETLAGNTDTQYF.

The chain recombines TRBV5-1 with TRBJ1-1, with a tentative D call TRBD1 (5 bases). Germline V CDR1 and CDR2: SGHRS, YFSETQ. This CDR3 has 15 amino acids. Trimming pared 3 bases from V and 1 base from J, leaving 13 bases between. The CDR3: CASSSGAGRNTEAFF. For the CDR3, the DNA is TGCGCCAGCAGCTCCGGGGCAGGGAGGAACACTGAAGCTTTCTTT.

This clonotype was counted many times. The rearrangement joins TRBV29-1 to TRBJ2-5; TRBD1 is a possible D gene (6 bases). V lost 3 bases to trimming and J lost 0 bases, with 11 bases between them. CDR1 and CDR2 from the germline V gene are SQVTM and ANQGSEA. The CDR3 spans 14 residues. CDR3 sequence reads: CSVDTGQHQETQYF. The CDR3 nucleotides read TGCAGCGTTGACACTGGACAGCACCAAGAGACCCAGTACTTC.

There are a few counts of this clonotype. The rearrangement links TRBV24-1 to TRBJ2-3, with D uncertain. The CDR3 sequence is 13 residues long. The germline CDR1 and CDR2 sequences are KGHDR and SFDVKD. V was shortened by 5 bases and J by 4 bases, with 9 bases between the two germline ends. CDR3 coding DNA: TGTGCCACCAGTGCGAGCGTCGCAGATACGCAGTATTTT. It is translated as CATSASVADTQYF.

The chain recombines TRBV7-2 with TRBJ2-1; 14 nucleotides agree with TRBD2. V lost 3 bases, J lost 10 bases, and 5 bases stayed unmatched. Germline lookup yields CDR1 SGHTA and CDR2 FQGNSA. The CDR3 spans 15 residues. DNA for the CDR3: TGTGCCAGCAGCTTGGGACTAGCGGGAGCTGGCGAGCAGTTCTTC. Translated, it gives CASSLGLAGAGEQFF.

This clonotype has a handful of counts. V and J are TRBV20-1 and TRBJ1-3, with D possibly TRBD1 on 6 matching bases. Germline V gives CDR1 DFQATT, CDR2 SNEGSKA (reference sequence). This CDR3 region has 14 residues. The V and J ends lost 5 bases and 0 bases respectively, with 11 bases between them. The CDR3 DNA reads TGCAGTGCTTCAACGACAGGCTCTGGAAACACCATATATTTT. Amino acid sequence: CSASTTGSGNTIYF.

This clonotype was counted many times. This chain joins TRBV7-2 and TRBJ1-1, with D maybe TRBD1 (5 bases). Germline V gene lookup returns CDR1 SGHTA and CDR2 FQGNSA. CDR3 length: 14 amino acids. V shed 5 bases and J shed 6 bases, with 16 bases lying between them. CDR3 nucleotide sequence: TGTGCCAGCAGCCGTCAGGGCCCCTCCTCTGAAGCTTTCTTT. Translated: CASSRQGPSSEAFF.

V gene TRBV28 combines with J gene TRBJ2-2; D perhaps matches TRBD1 (5 bases). Germline CDR1 reads MDHEN; CDR2 reads SYDVKM. The V and J ends lost 3 bases and 1 base respectively, with 15 bases between them. CDR3 length equals 17 residues. CDR3 sequence reads: CASSFVTGLGNTGELFF. For the CDR3, the DNA is TGTGCCAGCAGTTTCGTAACAGGTTTGGGGAACACCGGGGAGCTGTTTTTT.

This chain links TRBV20-1 with TRBJ2-7; D is unclear. Germline CDR1 is DFQATT and CDR2 is SNEGSKA (reference sequence). This CDR3 has 9 amino acids. Trimming removed 7 bases at V and 5 bases at J, with 6 bases between. CDR3 nucleotide sequence: TGCAGTGATGCACACGAGCAGTACTTC. It translates to CSDAHEQYF.

This chain uses TRBV11-2 with TRBJ2-1, with 10 bases aligning to TRBD2. This CDR3 is 16 amino acids long. Germline CDR1 reads SGHAT; CDR2 reads FQNNGV. V lost 0 bases to trimming and J lost 9 bases; unmatched junction nucleotides: 8. The CDR3 bases are TGTGCCAGCAGCTTAGAGGGGCTAGCGGGAGTAGGTGAGCAGTTCTTC. Protein sequence: CASSLEGLAGVGEQFF.

This clonotype appeared many times. The V and J genes are TRBV7-2 and TRBJ2-1; 7 bases map to TRBD1. Germline assignment: CDR1 SGHTA and CDR2 FQGNSA. The junction had 5 bases not matched to a gene; V was cut back by 5 bases and J by 7 bases. The CDR3 is 13 residues long. CDR3 sequence (DNA): TGTGCCAGCAGCCCCGGGACAGTTAATGAGCAGTTCTTC. It translates to CASSPGTVNEQFF.

This clonotype was seen a few times. The chain employs TRBV12-3 or TRBV12-4 and TRBJ2-7, with 7 bases fitting TRBD2. V was pared by 3 bases and J by 6 bases, with 8 bases of the junction left unmatched. The CDR3 extends over 14 amino acids. The CDR3 sequence: CASSFREGSGEQYF. The CDR3 DNA reads TGTGCCAGCAGTTTCAGGGAGGGAAGTGGCGAGCAGTACTTC.

This clonotype was picked up many times. V usage is TRBV27 and J usage is TRBJ1-1; 7 bases fit TRBD1. Germline V gene lookup returns CDR1 MNHEY and CDR2 SMNVEV (reference sequence). Losses at the gene ends were 5 bases for V and 0 bases for J; bases not matched to a gene: 15. CDR3 size: 18 residues. CDR3 sequence (DNA): TGTGCCAGCAGTCCATGGGGGTGGGACAGTGACATGAACACTGAAGCTTTCTTT. This encodes CASSPWGWDSDMNTEAFF.

This clonotype showed up just once. The gene calls are TRBV14 and TRBJ2-5, with D uncertain. Germline CDR1 and CDR2: SGHDN and FVKESK. The CDR3 length is 13 residues. Trimming removed 1 base from V and 6 bases from J, with 9 bases in between. The CDR3 is CASSQAPVQTQYF. The CDR3 DNA sequence: TGTGCCAGCAGCCAAGCTCCGGTCCAGACCCAGTACTTC. The whole variable domain, filled in from reference TRBV14 and TRBJ2-5, reads EAGVTQFPSHSVIEKGQTVTLRCDPISGHDNLYWYRRVMGKEIKFLLHFVKESKQDESGMPNNRFLAERTGGTYSTLKVQPAELEDSGVYFCASSQAPVQTQYFGPGTRLLVL.

The rearrangement uses TRBV5-1 and TRBJ2-7; D is unclear. This CDR3 region has 13 residues. V dropped 3 bases and J dropped 3 bases, with 10 bases sitting between them. The germline V gene has CDR1 SGHRS and CDR2 YFSETQ. The CDR3 sequence is CASSSNSGYEQYF. DNA for the CDR3: TGCGCCAGCAGCTCCAACAGTGGCTACGAGCAGTACTTC.